The rows below give T cell receptor beta chains drawn from one sample of a study of CD8 T cells in Susac syndrome. One entry per CDR3 protein, called by TCRdb with MiXCR from the immunoSEQ multiplex PCR reads. The sample holds around 69,000 distinct CDR3 sequences, about 94% seen once. Source material: CD8+ T cells from PBMCs. Receptor source: a human donor with Susac syndrome. CDR3s include the opening cysteine and the closing phenylalanine or tryptophan. D genes are given only for firm matches. Clone size, where shown, is once, few, many, or a class for clones that have expanded.

cdr3_nt,cdr3_aa,v_call,j_call,d_call,clone_size
TGTGCCAGCGGAATGGGGAGCACAGATACGCAGTATTTT,CASGMGSTDTQYF,TRBV11-2,TRBJ2-3,-,-
TGTGCCAGCAGCCAAGGCATTGGGGGTTTCTACGAGCAGTACTTC,CASSQGIGGFYEQYF,TRBV14,TRBJ2-7,-,-
TGTGCCAGCAGTTATGACAGGGTGAACACTGAAGCTTTCTTT,CASSYDRVNTEAFF,TRBV6-2/TRBV6-3,TRBJ1-1,TRBD1,once
TGTGCCAGCAGCCCAGCCGGGCCCCTCTACGAGCAGTACTTC,CASSPAGPLYEQYF,TRBV7-9,TRBJ2-7,-,-
TGTGCCACATCATTAACCGGGATAATCAATGAGCAGTTCTTC,CATSLTGIINEQFF,TRBV7-6,TRBJ2-1,-,-
TGTGCCAGCAGTTTAGTCAGCAGCTCCTACGAGCAGTACTTC,CASSLVSSSYEQYF,TRBV28,TRBJ2-7,-,few
TGTGCCAGCAGCTTAGCAGTCGCGGGGGGGTCCCGGGAGCAGTTCTTC,CASSLAVAGGSREQFF,TRBV11-2,TRBJ2-1,TRBD2,once
TGTGCCACCAGTGATTCCAATATGGATGGCTACACCTTC,CATSDSNMDGYTF,TRBV24-1,TRBJ1-2,-,-
TGTGCCAGCAGTTTTCTTAATCAGCCCCAGCATTTT,CASSFLNQPQHF,TRBV27,TRBJ1-5,-,-
TGTGCCAGCAGCTTAAAGTTTCTGAACACTGAAGCTTTCTTT,CASSLKFLNTEAFF,TRBV7-2,TRBJ1-1,-,few
TGCAGTGCTAGCGGGACAGGGACGGGGGGTGAAAAACTGTTTTTT,CSASGTGTGGEKLFF,TRBV20-1,TRBJ1-4,TRBD1,-
TGTGCCAGCACCTTAACAGGGCTTGAGCAGTTCTTC,CASTLTGLEQFF,TRBV7-9,TRBJ2-1,-,-
TGTGCCAGCAGCCCCCTAGCTCTCCATGAGCAGTTCTTC,CASSPLALHEQFF,TRBV12-3/TRBV12-4,TRBJ2-1,-,once
TGCAGCGTTGAAGATGGCGGGGGGCGAGGAGCTTTCTTT,CSVEDGGGRGAFF,TRBV29-1,TRBJ1-1,-,-
TGCAGTGCTAGATCAGAGCCGGGGGAGCAGTACTTC,CSARSEPGEQYF,TRBV20-1,TRBJ2-7,-,once
TGTGCCAGCAGTGGAGACAGGAACTATGGCTACACCTTC,CASSGDRNYGYTF,TRBV28,TRBJ1-2,-,-
TGTGCCATCAGCGAGGGACCGTTTAGCACAGATACGCAGTATTTT,CAISEGPFSTDTQYF,TRBV27,TRBJ2-3,-,-
TGCGCCAGCAGCCAAGATTCACGGGGGCGGAGGGCAACTGAAGCTTTCTTT,CASSQDSRGRRATEAFF,TRBV4-1,TRBJ1-1,-,once
TGTGCCAGCAGCCTCGCAGGAAGGAACACTGAAGCTTTCTTT,CASSLAGRNTEAFF,TRBV3-1,TRBJ1-1,-,-
TGTGCCAGCAGTTTAGCAGGACCTTATGGCTACACCTTC,CASSLAGPYGYTF,TRBV12-3/TRBV12-4,TRBJ1-2,-,-
TGTGCCAGCAGTCCCAGGTCCTATAACTATGGCTACACCTTC,CASSPRSYNYGYTF,TRBV27,TRBJ1-2,-,-
TGTGCCAGCAGCCCGGAGGGGGGAGTGCGGGCCTACGAGCAGTACTTC,CASSPEGGVRAYEQYF,TRBV6-6,TRBJ2-7,-,-
TGTGCCTGGAGAATAGGGCAGGGCCGTTCTGGAAACACCATATATTTT,CAWRIGQGRSGNTIYF,TRBV30,TRBJ1-3,-,-
TGCAGTGCCACCCGATTGGGGCGGGGCACAGATACGCAGTATTTT,CSATRLGRGTDTQYF,TRBV20-1,TRBJ2-3,-,-
TGCGCCAGCAGCTTGAGAGTTCTCCAAGAGACCCAGTACTTC,CASSLRVLQETQYF,TRBV5-1,TRBJ2-5,-,-
TGTGCCAGCAGCTTTCCGCGACAGCGAGCCTACAATGAGCAGTTCTTC,CASSFPRQRAYNEQFF,TRBV5-6,TRBJ2-1,-,-
TGTGCTAGTGGTGCACACAGCCCCTACGAGCAGTACTTC,CASGAHSPYEQYF,TRBV12-5,TRBJ2-7,-,-
TGTGCCAGCAGCCCTAGCTCACGGGGTTCCGATATGGAAGAGACCCAGTACTTC,CASSPSSRGSDMEETQYF,TRBV3-1,TRBJ2-5,-,-
TGTGCCAGCAGCGATTGGACAGAGTCGGGCGAGCAGTACTTC,CASSDWTESGEQYF,TRBV3-1,TRBJ2-7,-,-
TGTGCCAGCAGCTTAGATGCACCCAATGAGCAGTTCTTC,CASSLDAPNEQFF,TRBV11-3,TRBJ2-1,-,-
TGTGCCATCAGTGGTTTGGGTGATGAAGCTTTCTTT,CAISGLGDEAFF,TRBV10-3,TRBJ1-1,-,-
TGTGCCAGCAGTTTTGATTGGACAGGGGATCAGCCCCAGCATTTT,CASSFDWTGDQPQHF,TRBV12-3/TRBV12-4,TRBJ1-5,TRBD1,-
TGTGCCAGCAGCCTCCTCGCGGACAGCTCCTACAATGAGCAGTTCTTC,CASSLLADSSYNEQFF,TRBV27,TRBJ2-1,-,-
TGCAGTCTTGTCCCTCTTGAAAACTATGGCTACACCTTC,CSLVPLENYGYTF,TRBV20-1,TRBJ1-2,-,-
TGTGCCAGCAGTTCCAGGGGGCAGGGCACTGAAGCTTTCTTT,CASSSRGQGTEAFF,TRBV28,TRBJ1-1,TRBD1,-
TGCGCCAGCAGCCAAGAGAGGGGTACTGAAGCTTTCTTT,CASSQERGTEAFF,TRBV4-3,TRBJ1-1,-,-
TGTGCCAGCAGACCCGGACTAGCGGGGACCAAAGAGACCCAGTACTTC,CASRPGLAGTKETQYF,TRBV2,TRBJ2-5,TRBD2,-
TGTGCCAGCAGCTCCCGAGTAGCAGGGGGAAATACCGGGGAGCTGTTTTTT,CASSSRVAGGNTGELFF,TRBV7-9,TRBJ2-2,TRBD1,-
TGCGCCAGCGGACAGGGAAACTACAATGAGCAGTTCTTC,CASGQGNYNEQFF,TRBV4-3,TRBJ2-1,TRBD1,-
TGCAGCGTTGAGCTCGGGACAGGTACCTACGAGCAGTACTTC,CSVELGTGTYEQYF,TRBV29-1,TRBJ2-7,TRBD1,few
TGTGCCAGCACGGAAATCTCTAGCGGTTACGGATTGAGCTCCTACGAGCAGTACTTC,CASTEISSGYGLSSYEQYF,TRBV2,TRBJ2-7,TRBD2,-
TGTGCCAGCAGCCTTTCCGGACAGGGGGCGAAACACGAGCAGTACTTC,CASSLSGQGAKHEQYF,TRBV3-1,TRBJ2-7,TRBD1,-
TGTGCCAGCTCACTCGCCAGCGGCACAAACACTGAAGCTTTCTTT,CASSLASGTNTEAFF,TRBV18,TRBJ1-1,-,-
TGCGCCAGCAGCCAGGAGACGCCCGGGATGCTGGGGGGGTCCTACAATGAGCAGTTCTTC,CASSQETPGMLGGSYNEQFF,TRBV4-3,TRBJ2-1,TRBD2,-
TGCAGTGCTAGAGATCGCTTGCTTGGCACAGATACGCAGTATTTT,CSARDRLLGTDTQYF,TRBV20-1,TRBJ2-3,-,once
TGTGCCAGCTCACCAGGGGCGGGTGAAAAACTGTTTTTT,CASSPGAGEKLFF,TRBV18,TRBJ1-4,-,-
TGTGCCAGCGGCTGGACAGGGCGCAATGAGCAGTTCTTC,CASGWTGRNEQFF,TRBV6-5,TRBJ2-1,TRBD1,-
TGTGCCAGCACCGGGACTAGCGGGAGGACAGATACGCAGTATTTT,CASTGTSGRTDTQYF,TRBV12-3/TRBV12-4,TRBJ2-3,TRBD2,-